The 21 T cell receptor beta chains below come from one sample, sequenced in a study of tumor-infiltrating lymphocytes in primary liver carcinoma. With around 450 ng total RNA as template and a constant-region primer, TCR beta cDNA was made. A slightly modified ARM-PCR protocol with three nested multiplex PCR rounds produced these TCR beta libraries. In the first two PCR rounds, TRBV1-TRBV30 forward primers were paired with a C-beta reverse primer, and each round lasted roughly 9 cycles. One entry per CDR3 protein results from TCRdb running MiXCR on the multiplex PCR reads. The sample includes about 19,000 distinct CDR3 sequences, around 77% seen only once; the top ten take almost 40%. The study co-extracted DNA and RNA from around 20-30 mg of unsorted bulk tissue. The material sequenced was liver tumor tissue from sampling region 4. Subset in this sample: tumor region T4, right-lateral pole. These receptors were taken from a woman in her 30s with primary liver carcinoma and hepatitis B virus infection.

This rearrangement joins TRBV4-3 to TRBJ2-2, with D perhaps assigned TRBD1 or TRBD2 (5 bases each). Germline CDR1 and CDR2: LGHNA and YSLEER. The CDR3 contains 16 residues. CDR3 region: CASGQGVGTLTGELFF. In nucleotides, the CDR3 is TGCGCGAGCGGCCAAGGGGTGGGGACCCTCACCGGGGAGCTGTTTTTT.

Points on this clonotype: A read error may account for a junction end that differs from germline. This rearrangement joins TRBV7-9 to TRBJ2-2; a possible D gene is TRBD2 (6 bases). Germline CDR1 and CDR2: SEHNR and FQNEAQ (reference sequence). This CDR3 contains 14 residues. The CDR3 coding sequence is TGTGCCAGCAGCTTAGCAGCAGCCCCCGGGGGGCTGTTTTTT. It specifies CASSLAAAPGGLFF.

To note about this clonotype: The junction shows a germline mismatch at one end, possibly a read error. The chain joins TRBV11-2 to TRBJ2-7, with D possibly called TRBD1 or TRBD2 (5 bases each). This CDR3 comprises 15 residues. Germline-derived CDR1 and CDR2 are SGHAT and FQNNGV. The CDR3 reads CATSSPGTCTYKQYF. CDR3 in DNA: TGTGCCACCAGCTCTCCTGGGACGTGTACCTACAAGCAGTACTTC.

Remarks on this clonotype: The final CDR3 position lacks the conserved phenylalanine or tryptophan, pointing to a likely read error. CDR3 sequence reads: CAGSGSKAGTEAFY. The CDR3 region has the DNA TGCGCCGGCAGTGGGTCGAAGGCGGGTACTGAAGCTTTCTAT. The chain recombines TRBV10-2 with TRBJ1-1; D is ambiguous. Germline V lookup: CDR1 WSHSY, CDR2 SAAADI. The length of the CDR3 is 14 residues.

This chain links TRBV11-3 with TRBJ2-1; D uncertain. V was pared by 2 bases and J by 1 base, with 15 bases between. CDR3 length equals 17 residues. Germline assignment: CDR1 SGHNT and CDR2 YENEEA. The chain's CDR3 is CASSLRFGRLSYNEQFF. The CDR3 nucleotides are TGTGCCAGCAGCTTACGGTTCGGCAGGCTTTCCTACAATGAGCAGTTCTTC.

Concerning this clonotype: An end of the junction differs from the germline gene, which may be a read error. The chain carries TRBV4-1 and TRBJ1-1; 7 positions agree with TRBD1. The V gene's germline CDR1 is MGHRA and CDR2 YSYEKL. The CDR3 is made up of 16 amino acids. The DNA for the CDR3 is TGTGCCGGCAGCCAAGTCCTCGACAGGGAGCGAACTGAAGCTTTCTTT. Amino acids: CAGSQVLDRERTEAFF.

This clonotype was seen ten or more times. Given the absence of the conserved phenylalanine or tryptophan at the CDR3 end, a read error is likely. The V and J genes are TRBV6-2 or TRBV6-3 and TRBJ2-7; unclear D gene. The CDR3 extends over 12 amino acids. Looked up from germline, CDR1 is MNHEY and CDR2 is SVGEGT. V was clipped by 0 bases and J by 2 bases, with 2 bases between them. CDR3 bases: TGTGCCAGCAGTTACTCAACCTACGAGCAGTACCTC. Its protein product is CASSYSTYEQYL.

Comments on this clonotype: One junction end disagrees with the germline gene, perhaps due to a read error. This chain connects TRBV12-5 to TRBJ1-1; 7 bases fit TRBD1. This CDR3 has 14 residues. Germline V lookup: CDR1 LGHNT, CDR2 FRNRAP. CDR3: CASGIETGRTEALF. In nucleotides, the CDR3 is TGTGCTAGTGGTATTGAGACAGGGCGTACCGAAGCTTTATTT.

The table lists this clonotype with many counts. This sequence joins TRBV10-3 and TRBJ1-2, with D tentatively TRBD1 (5 bases). Germline CDR1 and CDR2: ENHRY and SYGVKD. This CDR3 spans 14 amino acids. Between the trimmed V and J ends, which lost 7 bases and 7 bases, there was a span of 19 bases. The CDR3 bases are TGTGCCATCAACCGGGGGAATGTAGAGAGTGGCTACACCTTC. Its protein product is CAINRGNVESGYTF.

This clonotype was recorded a few times. This rearrangement joins TRBV12-5 to TRBJ2-5; 7 bases are shared with TRBD2. Germline assignment: CDR1 LGHNT and CDR2 FRNRAP. V shed 8 bases and J 1 base; nucleotides not matched to a gene: 10. This CDR3 contains 15 residues. As DNA, the CDR3 is TGTGCTAGTCCGCCTCTCTCTAGCGGCCAAGAGACCCAGTACTTC. This codes for CASPPLSSGQETQYF.

The chain combines TRBV11-2 with TRBJ2-1, with TRBD2 identical over 8 bases. The ends lost 8 bases at V and 7 bases at J; junction bases unmatched: 10. From germline, CDR1 is SGHAT and CDR2 FQNNGV. The CDR3 spans 14 residues. CDR3 DNA sequence: TGTGCCAGCGGTCTCGGGGGGGCGTGGAATGAGCAGTTCTTC. It translates to CASGLGGAWNEQFF. Using reference TRBV11-2 and TRBJ2-1 for the parts outside the CDR3, the full variable domain is EAGVAQSPRYKIIEKRQSVAFWCNPISGHATLYWYQQILGQGPKLLIQFQNNGVVDDSQLPKDRFSAERLKGVDSTLKIQPAKLEDSAVYLCASGLGGAWNEQFFGPGTRLTVL.

Worth noting for this clonotype: It is likely a read error, because the conserved phenylalanine at the end of the CDR3 is missing. The limits of the CDR3 on the DNA are not certain, so only TCRdb's listed CDR3 is given. This chain uses TRBV30 with TRBJ2-7; the table assigns TRBD2, which was not confirmed against the DNA. The V gene's germline CDR1 is GTSNPN and CDR2 SVGIG (reference sequence). The CDR3 region is 11 residues in length, termini included. The CDR3: CAWRASGRFVA.

With regard to this clonotype: A read error may account for a junction end that differs from germline. V usage is TRBV4-3 and J usage is TRBJ2-1, with D possibly matching TRBD2 (6 bases). The CDR3 totals 16 residues. From germline, CDR1 is LGHNA and CDR2 YSLEER. The CDR3 DNA follows: TGTGCCAGCAGCCAAGATGCGGGAAGTTCCTACAATGTGCAGTTCTTC. Residues: CASSQDAGSSYNVQFF.

As to this clonotype: One junction end disagrees with the germline gene, perhaps due to a read error. The gene calls are TRBV5-6 and TRBJ2-4; D call uncertain. The CDR3 is made up of 15 amino acids. The V gene's germline CDR1 is SGHDT and CDR2 YYEEEE. The CDR3 reads CASSQRVVARNIQYF. Here the CDR3 DNA reads TGCGCCAGCAGCCAACGGGTGGTAGCCAGAAACATTCAGTACTTC.

Regarding this clonotype: Sequence at one end of the junction differs from germline and may be a read error. The chain employs TRBV7-9 and TRBJ2-7, with a tentative D call TRBD2 (5 bases). The CDR3 is 12 amino acids. Per the germline V gene, CDR1 is SEHNR and CDR2 is FQNEAQ (reference sequence). The CDR3 DNA reads TGTGCCAGCAGCGCGGGCACCTACGAGCACTACTTC. This translates into CASSAGTYEHYF.

Details on this clonotype: One end of the junction varies from germline; a read error may be responsible. The gene calls are TRBV5-8 and TRBJ1-1; D gene unclear. The V gene's germline CDR1 is SGHTS and CDR2 YDEGEE. CDR3 length: 14 amino acids. CDR3 DNA: TGTTCCAGCGGAGGAGGAGGTCGCCTCACTGAAGCTTTCTTT. Translating gives CSSGGGGRLTEAFF. The whole variable domain, remainder taken from reference TRBV5-8 and TRBJ1-1, is EAGVTQSPTHLIKTRGQQATLRCSPISGHTSVYWYQQALGLGLQFLLWYDEGEERNRGNFPPRFSGRQFPNYSSELNVNALELEDSALYLCSSGGGGRLTEAFFGQGTRLTVV.

Points on this clonotype: Its ends do not fully match the called genes, so a read error is possible. This rearrangement joins TRBV11-2 to TRBJ1-5; 7 bases match TRBD1. CDR3 size: 14 residues. Germline V gene data show CDR1 as SGHAT and CDR2 as FQNNGV. This CDR3 is CVSSPTGSDQPQHF. For the CDR3, the DNA is TGTGTCAGCAGCCCGACAGGGTCTGATCAGCCCCAGCATTTT.

The V call is TRBV4-1, the J call TRBJ1-2, with 10 bases that match TRBD1. Germline V gene sequence: CDR1 MGHRA, CDR2 YSYEKL. V trimming: 0 bases; J trimming: 3 bases; junction bases outside the gene matches: 4. The CDR3 has 16 amino acids. The CDR3 DNA follows: TGCGCCAGCAGCCAAGACCGACAGGGGGCCGACTATGGCTACACCTTC. Protein product: CASSQDRQGADYGYTF.

The chain combines TRBV28 with TRBJ1-6; D is possibly TRBD1 (5 bases). V dropped 9 bases and J dropped 8 bases, with 11 bases sitting between them. Per germline, CDR1 MDHEN and CDR2 SYDVKM. The CDR3 covers 12 residues. As DNA, the CDR3 is TGTGCCAGTAACGGGGCAGATTCACCCCTCCACTTT. This codes for CASNGADSPLHF. Combining the CDR3 with reference TRBV28 and TRBJ1-6 gives the whole variable domain DVKVTQSSRYLVKRTGEKVFLECVQDMDHENMFWYRQDPGLGLRLIYFSYDVKMKEKGDIPEGYSVSREKKERFSLILESASTNQTSMYLCASNGADSPLHFGNGTRLTVT.

The chain uses TRBV11-2 and TRBJ2-7; D is uncertain. The germline V gene has CDR1 SGHAT and CDR2 FQNNGV. Trimming left V 6 bases short and J 7 bases short, with 7 bases between. There are 10 residues in the CDR3. This CDR3 is CASSPSEQYF. DNA for the CDR3: TGTGCCAGCAGTCCCAGTGAGCAGTACTTC.

CDR3 coding DNA: TGCAAAGTTGTCCATAGGGGTGGCGGCTACACCTTC. Its translation is CKVVHRGGGYTF. The chain recombines TRBV29-1 with TRBJ1-2, with D perhaps TRBD1 (5 bases). The CDR3 contains 12 residues. Germline loops: CDR1 SQVTM, CDR2 ANQGSEA.